Listed here are 30 T cell receptor beta chains from one sample, sequenced in a study of patients and donors after allogeneic stem cell transplantation. One entry per CDR3 protein, called by TCRdb with MiXCR from the RT-PCR reads. The sample records 390,000 or so distinct CDR3 sequences, 16% being singletons. Input material: blood, either unsorted or a sorted T cell fraction (not recorded which). Source of these receptors: a human donor who was either an allogeneic HSCT recipient or a stem cell or donor lymphocyte infusion donor (not recorded which). It is not recorded whose cells these are; they may come from a transplant donor.

This clonotype came up a few times. The chain has TRBV20-1 and TRBJ1-4; 8 bases map to TRBD1. V lost 4 bases to trimming and J lost 1 base; unmatched junction nucleotides: 5. The CDR3 covers 15 residues. In germline, CDR1 is DFQATT, CDR2 SNEGSKA (reference sequence). CDR3 coding DNA: TGCAGTGCTACCGACAGGGGTAGAACTAATGAAAAACTGTTTTTT. Its protein product is CSATDRGRTNEKLFF.

In this sample, this clonotype turned up a few times. The chain recombines TRBV11-3 with TRBJ2-1, with D unclear. The CDR3 has 13 residues. Trimming took off 3 bases at V and 13 bases at J, with 16 bases between the two ends. Germline CDR1 and CDR2: SGHNT and YENEEA. CDR3 nucleotide sequence: TGTGCCAGCAGCTTTGAGTTCTTAGTTGACCAGTTCTTC. This codes for CASSFEFLVDQFF.

This clonotype was seen more than once but under ten times. The CDR3 region has the DNA TGCGCCAGCAGCCCTTGGAAGACTGTGGATGAGCAGTTCTTC. Protein product: CASSPWKTVDEQFF. The chain combines TRBV5-1 with TRBJ2-1; D is uncertain. The CDR3 totals 14 residues. V lost 4 bases to trimming and J lost 8 bases, with 16 bases between them. CDR1 and CDR2 (germline): SGHRS, YFSETQ.

This clonotype was observed a few times. The V call is TRBV30, the J call TRBJ1-2, with 7 bases that match TRBD1. CDR3 length: 16 amino acids. V shed 2 bases and J 4 bases; nucleotides not matched to a gene: 13. Germline CDR1 is GTSNPN and CDR2 is SVGIG (reference sequence). The CDR3 spells CAWSTRLEGAAYGYTF. CDR3 DNA sequence: TGTGCCTGGAGTACGAGATTAGAGGGGGCCGCCTATGGCTACACCTTC.

This clonotype was seen a few times. The chain couples TRBV11-2 to TRBJ2-2, with 10 bases fitting TRBD1. Germline V gene data show CDR1 as SGHAT and CDR2 as FQNNGV. The CDR3 is made up of 16 amino acids. After removal of 3 bases from V and 6 bases from J, the junction contained 7 bases not matched to a gene. The CDR3 here is CASSFPRTGGPGELFF. CDR3 bases: TGTGCCAGCAGCTTCCCCCGGACAGGGGGACCCGGGGAGCTGTTTTTT.

The chain recombines TRBV7-3 with TRBJ2-3; the D gene is possibly TRBD1 (6 bases). Per germline, CDR1 SGHTA and CDR2 FQGTGA. The CDR3 runs 15 residues. Trimming stripped 4 bases from V and 3 bases from J, with 14 bases between. DNA of the CDR3: TGTGCCAGCAGCTCCAGGGGTATGAGGACAGATACGCAGTATTTT. It yields the protein CASSSRGMRTDTQYF.

The chain is built from TRBV7-6 and TRBJ1-1; possible D gene TRBD1, 5 bases. The CDR3 runs to 15 residues. Deletions cut 1 base from V and 5 bases from J, with 14 bases between. Germline lookup yields CDR1 SGHVS and CDR2 FNYEAQ. CDR3 DNA sequence: TGTGCCAGCAGCTTAGGACCCAGGGTGGAGACTGAAGCTTTCTTT. The encoded protein is CASSLGPRVETEAFF.

This chain links TRBV6-6 with TRBJ2-7; D unclear. Trimming removed 6 bases at V and 9 bases at J, with 12 bases between. The CDR3 has 11 amino acids. Germline V CDR1 and CDR2: MNHNY, SVGAGI (reference sequence). CDR3 sequence reads: CASRTANGQYF. DNA of the CDR3: TGTGCCAGCAGGACCGCGAACGGGCAGTACTTC.

The V and J genes are TRBV6-1 and TRBJ2-3; D possibly uses TRBD1 or TRBD2 (5 bases each). CDR1 is MNHNS, CDR2 SASEGT, per germline. V dropped 1 base and J dropped 6 bases, with 11 bases sitting between them. The CDR3 runs 14 residues. The CDR3 loop is CASSEVRELDTQYF. The CDR3 DNA is TGTGCCAGCAGTGAAGTCAGGGAGCTCGATACGCAGTATTTT.

This clonotype was seen more than once but under ten times. The chain uses TRBV5-1 and TRBJ2-5, with 8 positions matching TRBD2. CDR1 is SGHRS, CDR2 YFSETQ, per germline. V lost 4 bases and J lost 1; bases outside the gene matches: 6. The CDR3 runs 15 residues. The CDR3 here is CASSPGLGVQETQYF. CDR3 coding DNA: TGCGCCAGCAGCCCGGGACTAGGGGTCCAAGAGACCCAGTACTTC.

The chain combines TRBV6-5 with TRBJ2-1; TRBD2 aligns across 8 bases. In germline, CDR1 is MNHEY, CDR2 SVGAGI. The junction had 8 bases not matched to a gene; V was cut back by 1 base and J by 9 bases. The CDR3 extends over 15 amino acids. Here the CDR3 DNA reads TGTGCCAGCAGTTACTTCGGACGGGGGGGCACTGAGCAGTTCTTC. This gives the protein CASSYFGRGGTEQFF.

The rearrangement joins TRBV12-5 to TRBJ1-1; possibly TRBD1 for D (5 bases). Germline CDR1 and CDR2: LGHNT and FRNRAP. The CDR3 is 12 amino acids. The V end was cut by 7 bases, the J end by 3 bases, with 9 bases between. Written as DNA, the CDR3 is TGTGCTAGTGCCCCGGGGGACACTGAAGCTTTCTTT. Translating it yields CASAPGDTEAFF.

This clonotype has ten or more counts. This sequence joins TRBV5-1 and TRBJ2-3; D gene ambiguous. The CDR3 is 16 amino acids. Germline assignment: CDR1 SGHRS and CDR2 YFSETQ. V gave up 4 bases and J gave up 2 bases, with 17 bases separating them. The CDR3 here is CASSPSIAEPTDTQYF. The CDR3 coding sequence is TGCGCCAGCAGCCCCAGTATAGCAGAACCCACAGATACGCAGTATTTT.

This clonotype was counted only a few times. The chain employs TRBV29-1 and TRBJ1-1, with 9 bases identical to TRBD1. Germline V gene data show CDR1 as SQVTM and CDR2 as ANQGSEA. J gave up 5 bases and V 6 bases, and 13 bases lay outside the gene matches. CDR3 size: 15 residues. CDR3 loop: CSVRVDRGRGTEAFF. For the CDR3, the DNA is TGCAGCGTAAGGGTGGACAGGGGAAGAGGAACTGAAGCTTTCTTT.

The chain uses TRBV7-2 and TRBJ2-3; 9 bases map to TRBD2. Germline V gene data show CDR1 as SGHTA and CDR2 as FQGNSA. The ends lost 6 bases at V and 1 base at J; junction bases unmatched: 8. The CDR3 extends over 16 amino acids. CDR3 DNA sequence: TGTGCCAGCAGTCCTACGGCTAGCGGGGGCACAGATACGCAGTATTTT. This translates into CASSPTASGGTDTQYF.

In this sample, this clonotype turned up a few times. The chain is built from TRBV7-9 and TRBJ2-3, with 11 bases that match TRBD1. V trimming: 5 bases; J trimming: 6 bases; junction bases outside the gene matches: 10. Per the germline V gene, CDR1 is SEHNR and CDR2 is FQNEAQ (reference sequence). The CDR3 runs to 16 residues. The CDR3 DNA is TGTGCCAGCAGCGCGGACAGGGGGCTCCCCGGGGATACGCAGTATTTT. Its protein product is CASSADRGLPGDTQYF.

The chain employs TRBV29-1 and TRBJ2-7, with a tentative D call TRBD1 (6 bases). CDR3 length: 14 amino acids. Trimming removed 1 base from V and 0 bases from J, with 10 bases in between. Germline CDR1 reads SQVTM; CDR2 reads ANQGSEA. CDR3 coding DNA: TGCAGCGTTGAAGGGTACAGGGACTCCTACGAGCAGTACTTC. Translated, it gives CSVEGYRDSYEQYF.

Only a few counts were recorded for this clonotype. V and J are TRBV7-3 and TRBJ1-2, with D possibly TRBD1 on 6 matching bases. V gave up 5 bases and J gave up 6 bases, with 13 bases separating them. The CDR3 covers 13 residues. Germline V CDR1 and CDR2: SGHTA, FQGTGA. The CDR3 DNA reads TGTGCCAGCAGCCCCGCAGGGGCCGATGGCTACACCTTC. Its protein is CASSPAGADGYTF.

This clonotype appeared many times. The chain recombines TRBV24-1 with TRBJ2-1; D uncertain. Germline V gives CDR1 KGHDR, CDR2 SFDVKD. The CDR3 has 11 residues. Trimming removed 12 bases at V and 10 bases at J, with 15 bases between. CDR3 region: CASARTNEQFF. CDR3 nucleotide sequence: TGTGCCTCCGCTCGGACCAACGAGCAGTTCTTC.

The chain couples TRBV24-1 to TRBJ2-7; no reliable D call. Germline CDR1 is KGHDR and CDR2 is SFDVKD. The CDR3 extends over 16 amino acids. Trimming took 4 bases from V and 5 from J, leaving 20 bases between them. The CDR3 sequence is CATSENTRLSGNEQYF. CDR3 DNA sequence: TGTGCCACCAGTGAGAATACCCGACTTTCAGGCAACGAGCAGTACTTC.

J is TRBJ2-7 and V is TRBV2; D gene ambiguous. The length of the CDR3 is 14 residues. Trimming removed 4 bases from V and 3 bases from J, with 13 bases in between. The V gene's germline CDR1 is SNHLY and CDR2 FYNNEI. The CDR3 loop reads CASSVSGRYYEQYF. The CDR3, as DNA: TGTGCCAGCAGTGTGTCGGGCAGGTACTACGAGCAGTACTTC.

In its sample, this clonotype was seen many times. The chain recombines TRBV12-3 or TRBV12-4 with TRBJ1-5; tentative D call: TRBD1 (5 bases). Trimming cost V 7 bases and J 6 bases, with 19 bases left between them. The CDR3 consists of 15 residues. The CDR3 sequence: CASTSGGGLFQPQHF. CDR3 nucleotides: TGTGCCAGCACATCGGGGGGGGGTCTGTTTCAGCCCCAGCATTTT.

This rearrangement joins TRBV7-9 to TRBJ2-7; a weak D match, TRBD1 (6 bases). Germline V lookup: CDR1 SEHNR, CDR2 FQNEAQ (reference sequence). V was trimmed by 6 bases and J by 3 bases, leaving 15 bases between them. The length of the CDR3 is 14 residues. The chain's CDR3 is CASRKDSNDYEQYF. The DNA of the CDR3 is TGTGCCAGCAGAAAGGACAGCAATGACTACGAGCAGTACTTC.

This clonotype appeared a few times. The J gene is TRBJ1-3, the V gene TRBV15; D is ambiguous. This CDR3 has 15 residues. CDR1 and CDR2 (germline): LNHNV, YYDKDF (reference sequence). Trimming cost V 3 bases and J 0 bases, with 9 bases left between them. This CDR3 reads CATSSGPTSGNTIYF. The CDR3 bases are TGTGCCACCAGCAGTGGGCCAACCTCTGGAAACACCATATATTTT.

The J gene is TRBJ2-2, the V gene TRBV11-1; 11 positions match TRBD1. The germline gives CDR1 SGHAT, CDR2 FQDESV (reference sequence). V dropped 5 bases and J dropped 6; count of bases not matched to a gene: 14. This CDR3 spans 18 amino acids. CDR3 in amino acids: CASSPRTGGGIVAGELFF. The CDR3 bases are TGTGCCAGCAGCCCCCGGACAGGGGGCGGGATAGTTGCCGGGGAGCTGTTTTTT.

This clonotype was observed at least ten times. In nucleotides, the CDR3 is TGTGCCAGCAGCCTTACGGAGACCCAGTACTTC. This translates into CASSLTETQYF. The chain links TRBV6-2 or TRBV6-3 to TRBJ2-5; D gene ambiguous. Trimming removed 6 bases at V and 5 bases at J, with 7 bases between. This CDR3 comprises 11 residues. Germline CDR1 is MNHEY and CDR2 is SVGEGT.

In DNA, the CDR3 is TGTGCCAGCAGCCAAGCTAGCGGGAGCTCCTACGAGCAGTACTTC. It translates to CASSQASGSSYEQYF. This chain connects TRBV3-1 to TRBJ2-7, with TRBD2 identical over 10 bases. V lost 1 base and J lost 0; bases outside the gene matches: 0. This CDR3 has 15 residues. Germline V gene lookup returns CDR1 LGHDT and CDR2 YNNKEL (reference sequence).

This clonotype was picked up many times. The J gene is TRBJ2-1, the V gene TRBV5-1, with 8 positions matching TRBD1. Looked up from germline, CDR1 is SGHRS and CDR2 is YFSETQ. CDR3 length equals 14 residues. V lost 5 bases and J lost 10; bases outside the gene matches: 11. CDR3 loop: CASRLIQGAWEQFF. CDR3 nucleotides: TGCGCCAGCAGGTTGATTCAGGGGGCTTGGGAGCAGTTCTTC.

There are a few counts of this clonotype. The rearrangement uses TRBV13 and TRBJ1-6; a weak D match, TRBD1 (5 bases). Germline loops: CDR1 PRHDT, CDR2 FYEKMQ (reference sequence). V was shortened by 0 bases and J by 2 bases, with 8 bases between the two germline ends. This CDR3 spans 16 amino acids. The CDR3 reads CASSLGGGPYNSPLHF. CDR3 DNA sequence: TGTGCCAGCAGCTTAGGCGGGGGACCCTATAATTCACCCCTCCACTTT.

This chain links TRBV3-1 with TRBJ2-2, with 9 bases fitting TRBD2. This CDR3 region has 16 residues. V lost 1 base to trimming and J lost 3 bases; unmatched junction nucleotides: 3. Germline CDR1 is LGHDT and CDR2 is YNNKEL (reference sequence). The CDR3: CASSQVGGRDTGELFF. The CDR3 DNA sequence: TGTGCCAGCAGCCAAGTCGGCGGGAGGGACACCGGGGAGCTGTTTTTT.